Listed below are T cell receptor beta chains from one sample, sequenced in a study of blood T cell repertoires in COVID-19. This table comes from immunoSEQ multiplex PCR, and its TCRdb copy is limited to in-frame clones, with some not included. The table shows under 150,000 clones, with over 85% occurring only once. Sequenced input: peripheral blood. Receptor source: a man in his 60s with COVID-19, enrolled during active disease. The conserved cysteine and the conserved F or W are not part of the CDR3 here. Each record gives: V gene, clone size, J gene, CDR3 protein. Some rows have no size entry. The others give once, few or many, or a class for an expanded clone.

v_call: TRBV18; clone_size: NA; j_call: TRBJ1-1; cdr3_aa: ASSLNFMNTEAF
v_call: TRBV4-1; clone_size: NA; j_call: TRBJ2-1; cdr3_aa: ASSKFGTSGIYNEQF
v_call: TRBV28; clone_size: NA; j_call: TRBJ1-4; cdr3_aa: ASSLVQGAGKLF
v_call: TRBV10-1; clone_size: NA; j_call: TRBJ2-3; cdr3_aa: ASTVERAGTQY
v_call: TRBV19; clone_size: NA; j_call: TRBJ1-6; cdr3_aa: ASSIDFRNSPLH
v_call: TRBV19; clone_size: NA; j_call: TRBJ1-5; cdr3_aa: ASSILRWDREDNQPQH
v_call: TRBV7-9; clone_size: NA; j_call: TRBJ2-1; cdr3_aa: ASSRPGTGIHEQF
v_call: TRBV6-5; clone_size: NA; j_call: TRBJ2-2; cdr3_aa: ASSYGRGPNTGELF
v_call: TRBV7-6; clone_size: NA; j_call: TRBJ1-2; cdr3_aa: ASSLTGGAHYGYT
v_call: TRBV24-1; clone_size: once; j_call: TRBJ2-1; cdr3_aa: ATSDMGAGYNEQF